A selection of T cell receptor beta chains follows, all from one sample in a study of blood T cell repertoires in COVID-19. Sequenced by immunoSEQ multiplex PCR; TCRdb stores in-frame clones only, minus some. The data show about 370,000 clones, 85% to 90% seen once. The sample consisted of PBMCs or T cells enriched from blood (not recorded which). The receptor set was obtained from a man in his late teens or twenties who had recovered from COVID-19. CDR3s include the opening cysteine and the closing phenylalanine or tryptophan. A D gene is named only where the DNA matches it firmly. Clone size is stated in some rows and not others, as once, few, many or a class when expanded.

CDR3nt: TGTGCCAGCAGTTTAAACGGGAACACTGAAGCTTTCTTT
CDR3aa: CASSLNGNTEAFF
v_gene: TRBV12-3/TRBV12-4
d_gene: -
j_gene: TRBJ1-1
abundance: few

CDR3nt: TGTGCCAGCAGTTTAGGCCCCACGAGAGGCTACACCTTC
CDR3aa: CASSLGPTRGYTF
v_gene: TRBV12-3/TRBV12-4
d_gene: -
j_gene: TRBJ1-2
abundance: -

CDR3nt: TGTGCCAGTAGAACCACAGGTATGAGCAATCAGCCCCAGCATTTT
CDR3aa: CASRTTGMSNQPQHF
v_gene: TRBV19
d_gene: -
j_gene: TRBJ1-5
abundance: -

CDR3nt: TGTGCTAGTGGTTTGGTACTCCGGACAGGGGGCGATGGCTACACCTTC
CDR3aa: CASGLVLRTGGDGYTF
v_gene: TRBV12-5
d_gene: TRBD1
j_gene: TRBJ1-2
abundance: -

CDR3nt: TGTGCCAGCAGCTCCCACAGGGGGGAGAACACTGAAGCTTTCTTT
CDR3aa: CASSSHRGENTEAFF
v_gene: TRBV9
d_gene: TRBD1
j_gene: TRBJ1-1
abundance: many

CDR3nt: TGTGCCAGCAGCTCTGGGACAGCACTCTCCAATGAGCAGTTCTTC
CDR3aa: CASSSGTALSNEQFF
v_gene: TRBV7-3
d_gene: TRBD1
j_gene: TRBJ2-1
abundance: -

CDR3nt: TGTGCCAGCTTAAGATATTTGGGAGGCAATGAGCAGTTCTTC
CDR3aa: CASLRYLGGNEQFF
v_gene: TRBV2
d_gene: -
j_gene: TRBJ2-1
abundance: -

CDR3nt: TGTGCCAGCAGCACTGGGACTCCAAGCTCCTACAATGAGCAGTTCTTC
CDR3aa: CASSTGTPSSYNEQFF
v_gene: TRBV7-2
d_gene: -
j_gene: TRBJ2-1
abundance: -

CDR3nt: TGTGCCAGCAGTTTCACCGGGACAGGGGAAAATTCACCCCTCCACTTT
CDR3aa: CASSFTGTGENSPLHF
v_gene: TRBV7-9
d_gene: TRBD1
j_gene: TRBJ1-6
abundance: -

CDR3nt: TGTGCCAGCAGTTTAGGCCAGGCGAATGAGCAGTTCTTC
CDR3aa: CASSLGQANEQFF
v_gene: TRBV12-3/TRBV12-4
d_gene: -
j_gene: TRBJ2-1
abundance: -

CDR3nt: TGCGCCAGCAAGCGGGGGGGCCAGTCCTACAATGAGCAGTTCTTC
CDR3aa: CASKRGGQSYNEQFF
v_gene: TRBV5-1
d_gene: TRBD2
j_gene: TRBJ2-1
abundance: -

CDR3nt: TGCGCCAGCAGCTTCGGACAGCTATCAGATACGCAGTATTTT
CDR3aa: CASSFGQLSDTQYF
v_gene: TRBV5-1
d_gene: -
j_gene: TRBJ2-3
abundance: once

CDR3nt: TGTGCCAGTATGGGGGGAATAGGGTATGGCTACACCTTC
CDR3aa: CASMGGIGYGYTF
v_gene: TRBV19
d_gene: -
j_gene: TRBJ1-2
abundance: -

CDR3nt: TGTGCCAGCAGCTTAACGTACCGCGGTGAGCAGTTCTTC
CDR3aa: CASSLTYRGEQFF
v_gene: TRBV7-3
d_gene: -
j_gene: TRBJ2-1
abundance: -

CDR3nt: TGTGCCAGCACACGAGGGGGGGGCTATGGCTACACCTTC
CDR3aa: CASTRGGGYGYTF
v_gene: TRBV6-5
d_gene: -
j_gene: TRBJ1-2
abundance: -

CDR3nt: TGTGCCAGCAGTTACTCGAGTGGATCTTTGGAGGGCTACACCTTC
CDR3aa: CASSYSSGSLEGYTF
v_gene: TRBV6-2/TRBV6-3
d_gene: -
j_gene: TRBJ1-2
abundance: -

CDR3nt: TGTGCCAGCAGCCCGGGGGGGGGCCCCGGGGAGACCCAGTACTTC
CDR3aa: CASSPGGGPGETQYF
v_gene: TRBV7-2
d_gene: TRBD2
j_gene: TRBJ2-5
abundance: -

CDR3nt: TGTGCCAGCAGTGAATTTAGCCTCGGCACCGGGGAGCTGTTTTTT
CDR3aa: CASSEFSLGTGELFF
v_gene: TRBV25-1
d_gene: -
j_gene: TRBJ2-2
abundance: -

CDR3nt: TGTGCCAGCAGCACAAGGACAGGGAACCCCTATGGCTACACCTTC
CDR3aa: CASSTRTGNPYGYTF
v_gene: TRBV6-2/TRBV6-3
d_gene: TRBD1
j_gene: TRBJ1-2
abundance: -

CDR3nt: TGTGCCAGCAGCTTTTCGGGAGGGAACACTGAAGCTTTCTTT
CDR3aa: CASSFSGGNTEAFF
v_gene: TRBV11-3
d_gene: -
j_gene: TRBJ1-1
abundance: -

CDR3nt: TGTGCCAGCAGTGAAGCGGGACTAGCCCGAGAGTTCTTC
CDR3aa: CASSEAGLAREFF
v_gene: TRBV2
d_gene: TRBD2
j_gene: TRBJ2-1
abundance: -

CDR3nt: TGTGCCAGCAGCGTAGCGTCGGCGGAGTCCTACACCGGGGAGCTGTTTTTT
CDR3aa: CASSVASAESYTGELFF
v_gene: TRBV9
d_gene: -
j_gene: TRBJ2-2
abundance: -

CDR3nt: TGTGCCAGCGTTAGACATACCCAGTACTTC
CDR3aa: CASVRHTQYF
v_gene: TRBV6-5
d_gene: -
j_gene: TRBJ2-5
abundance: -

CDR3nt: TGTGCCAGCAGCACTGGACAGGGGGTCTATGGCTACACCTTC
CDR3aa: CASSTGQGVYGYTF
v_gene: TRBV5-4
d_gene: TRBD1
j_gene: TRBJ1-2
abundance: -

CDR3nt: TGCGCCAGCAGCCAACCAACAGGGAGGAACACTGAAGCTTTCTTT
CDR3aa: CASSQPTGRNTEAFF
v_gene: TRBV4-1
d_gene: -
j_gene: TRBJ1-1
abundance: -

CDR3nt: TGTGCCTGGACCAAGTTGACAGACCCTACTGAAGCTTTCTTT
CDR3aa: CAWTKLTDPTEAFF
v_gene: TRBV30
d_gene: -
j_gene: TRBJ1-1
abundance: -

CDR3nt: TGTGCCAGCAGTTACCGAGGACAAAGAGATGGCTACACCTTC
CDR3aa: CASSYRGQRDGYTF
v_gene: TRBV6-5
d_gene: -
j_gene: TRBJ1-2
abundance: few

CDR3nt: TGTGCCAGCGGGACTAGCTCGGTACCTCCCTACGAGCAGTACTTC
CDR3aa: CASGTSSVPPYEQYF
v_gene: TRBV27
d_gene: TRBD2
j_gene: TRBJ2-7
abundance: -

CDR3nt: TGTGCCAGCAGCGTAGTAGGGGGCAGCACAGATACGCAGTATTTT
CDR3aa: CASSVVGGSTDTQYF
v_gene: TRBV9
d_gene: TRBD1
j_gene: TRBJ2-3
abundance: -

CDR3nt: TGTGCCAGCAGTTTATGGTCAGGGGGAAACTATGGCTACACCTTC
CDR3aa: CASSLWSGGNYGYTF
v_gene: TRBV28
d_gene: TRBD1
j_gene: TRBJ1-2
abundance: -

CDR3nt: TGTGCCAGCAGTTTAATGGCGGGGGCGGCCACAGATACGCAGTATTTT
CDR3aa: CASSLMAGAATDTQYF
v_gene: TRBV27
d_gene: -
j_gene: TRBJ2-3
abundance: -

CDR3nt: TGCAGCGTTTTACCGGGACTAAAGAACTACGAGCAGTACTTC
CDR3aa: CSVLPGLKNYEQYF
v_gene: TRBV29-1
d_gene: TRBD2
j_gene: TRBJ2-7
abundance: once

CDR3nt: TGTGCCAGCAGCTTAGCGTCAGGGAGGGCCAAAAACATTCAGTACTTC
CDR3aa: CASSLASGRAKNIQYF
v_gene: TRBV7-2
d_gene: -
j_gene: TRBJ2-4
abundance: -

CDR3nt: TGTGCCAGCAGTCCTAATCCCCGGGGTACGCAGTATTTT
CDR3aa: CASSPNPRGTQYF
v_gene: TRBV2
d_gene: -
j_gene: TRBJ2-3
abundance: -

CDR3nt: TGTGCCAGCAGCCAGCTTACCGGGACAGGGAAATCTGGGGCCAACGTCCTGACTTTC
CDR3aa: CASSQLTGTGKSGANVLTF
v_gene: TRBV3-1/TRBV3-2
d_gene: TRBD1
j_gene: TRBJ2-6
abundance: -

CDR3nt: TGTGCCAGCAGCTTAGCCGGACTACGCGCCGACGAGCAGTACTTC
CDR3aa: CASSLAGLRADEQYF
v_gene: TRBV7-2
d_gene: -
j_gene: TRBJ2-7
abundance: -

CDR3nt: TGTGCCAGTAGTATAGAGGGCAGGGGCACTGAAGCTTTCTTT
CDR3aa: CASSIEGRGTEAFF
v_gene: TRBV19
d_gene: -
j_gene: TRBJ1-1
abundance: -

CDR3nt: TGCGCCAGCAGCAAGGGACTAGCGGGGGTGCTGGAGCAGTTCTTC
CDR3aa: CASSKGLAGVLEQFF
v_gene: TRBV5-1
d_gene: TRBD2
j_gene: TRBJ2-1
abundance: -

CDR3nt: TGTGCCACCACCGGGACAGTAAATTCACCCCTCCACTTT
CDR3aa: CATTGTVNSPLHF
v_gene: TRBV10-3
d_gene: TRBD1
j_gene: TRBJ1-6
abundance: -

CDR3nt: TGTGCCAGCAGGCTAGCGGGAGCGGACGGGGAGCTGTTTTTT
CDR3aa: CASRLAGADGELFF
v_gene: TRBV7-3
d_gene: TRBD2
j_gene: TRBJ2-2
abundance: few

CDR3nt: TGTGCCATCAGTGAGTCAGACAGCCTGAACTATGGCTACACCTTC
CDR3aa: CAISESDSLNYGYTF
v_gene: TRBV10-3
d_gene: -
j_gene: TRBJ1-2
abundance: -

CDR3nt: TGTGCCAGTAGTACCACAGGGGAAAGTAATTCACCCCTCCACTTT
CDR3aa: CASSTTGESNSPLHF
v_gene: TRBV19
d_gene: TRBD1
j_gene: TRBJ1-6
abundance: -